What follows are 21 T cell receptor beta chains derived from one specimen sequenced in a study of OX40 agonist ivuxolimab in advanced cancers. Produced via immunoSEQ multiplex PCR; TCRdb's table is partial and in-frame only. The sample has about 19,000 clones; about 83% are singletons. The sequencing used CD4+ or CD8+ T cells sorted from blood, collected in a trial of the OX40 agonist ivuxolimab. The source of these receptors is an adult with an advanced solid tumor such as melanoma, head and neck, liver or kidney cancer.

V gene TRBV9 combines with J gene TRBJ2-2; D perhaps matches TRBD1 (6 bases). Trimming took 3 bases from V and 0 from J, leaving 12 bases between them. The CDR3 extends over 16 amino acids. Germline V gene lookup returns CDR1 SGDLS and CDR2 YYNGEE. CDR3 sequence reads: CASSARGGSNTGELFF. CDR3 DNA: TGTGCCAGCAGCGCCAGGGGTGGTTCGAACACCGGGGAGCTGTTTTTT.

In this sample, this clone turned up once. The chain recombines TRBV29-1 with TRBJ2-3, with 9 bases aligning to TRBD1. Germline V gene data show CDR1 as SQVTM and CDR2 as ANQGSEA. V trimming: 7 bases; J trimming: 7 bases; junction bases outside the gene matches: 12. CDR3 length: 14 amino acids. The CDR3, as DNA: TGCAGCGCCTTAGTAGTGACAGGGGGATATACGCAGTATTTT. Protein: CSALVVTGGYTQYF.

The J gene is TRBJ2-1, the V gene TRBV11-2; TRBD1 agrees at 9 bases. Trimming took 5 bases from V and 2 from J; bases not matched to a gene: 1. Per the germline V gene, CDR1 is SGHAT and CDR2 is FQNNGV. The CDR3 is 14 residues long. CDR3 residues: CASSRDRAYNEQFF. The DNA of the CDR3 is TGTGCCAGCAGCCGGGACAGGGCCTACAATGAGCAGTTCTTC. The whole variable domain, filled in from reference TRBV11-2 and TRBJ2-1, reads EAGVAQSPRYKIIEKRQSVAFWCNPISGHATLYWYQQILGQGPKLLIQFQNNGVVDDSQLPKDRFSAERLKGVDSTLKIQPAKLEDSAVYLCASSRDRAYNEQFFGPGTRLTVL.

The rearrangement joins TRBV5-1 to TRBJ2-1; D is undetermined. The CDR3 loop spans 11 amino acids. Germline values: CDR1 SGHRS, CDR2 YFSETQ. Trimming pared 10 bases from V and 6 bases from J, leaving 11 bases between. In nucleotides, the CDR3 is TGCGCCTCCCGACTGGTCAATGAGCAGTTCTTC. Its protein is CASRLVNEQFF.

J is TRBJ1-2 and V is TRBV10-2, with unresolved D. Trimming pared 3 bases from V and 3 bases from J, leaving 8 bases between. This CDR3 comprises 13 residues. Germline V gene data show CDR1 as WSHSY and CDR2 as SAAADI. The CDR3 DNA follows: TGCGCCAGCAGTGATACAGTAGACTATGGCTACACCTTC. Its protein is CASSDTVDYGYTF.

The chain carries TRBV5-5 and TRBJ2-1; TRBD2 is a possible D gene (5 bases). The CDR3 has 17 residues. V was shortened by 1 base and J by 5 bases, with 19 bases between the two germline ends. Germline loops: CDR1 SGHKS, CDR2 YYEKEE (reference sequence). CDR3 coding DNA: TGTGCCAGCAGCTTGCGGAGGCGGCTCGAATGGAACAATGAGCAGTTCTTC. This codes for CASSLRRRLEWNNEQFF.

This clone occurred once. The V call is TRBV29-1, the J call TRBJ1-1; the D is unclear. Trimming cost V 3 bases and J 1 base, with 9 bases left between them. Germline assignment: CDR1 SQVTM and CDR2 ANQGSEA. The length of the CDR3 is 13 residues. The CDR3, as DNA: TGCAGCGTTGACTCGGGCTGGAACACTGAAGCTTTCTTT. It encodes CSVDSGWNTEAFF.

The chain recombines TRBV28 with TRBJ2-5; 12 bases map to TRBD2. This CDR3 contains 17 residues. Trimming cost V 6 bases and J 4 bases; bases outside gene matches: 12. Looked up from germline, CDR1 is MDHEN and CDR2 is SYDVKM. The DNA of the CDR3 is TGTGCCAGCAGGGGACTAGCGGGTTCGGGCGTGGGAGAGACCCAGTACTTC. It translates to CASRGLAGSGVGETQYF.

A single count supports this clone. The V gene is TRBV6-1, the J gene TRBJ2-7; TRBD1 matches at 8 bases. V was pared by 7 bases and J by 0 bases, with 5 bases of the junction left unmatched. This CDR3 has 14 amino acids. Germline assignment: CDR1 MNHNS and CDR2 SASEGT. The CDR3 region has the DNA TGTGCCAGCATTCGGACAGGGAGCTCCTACGAGCAGTACTTC. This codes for CASIRTGSSYEQYF.

DNA for the CDR3: TGTGCCAGCAGTAAGGACGGGAACTCTGGAAACACCATATATTTT. As protein: CASSKDGNSGNTIYF. The rearrangement joins TRBV6-5 to TRBJ1-3; D unclear. The CDR3 runs to 15 residues. The germline V gene encodes CDR1 MNHEY and CDR2 SVGAGI. The V end lost 5 bases, the J end lost 0 bases, and 11 bases lay between the germline ends.

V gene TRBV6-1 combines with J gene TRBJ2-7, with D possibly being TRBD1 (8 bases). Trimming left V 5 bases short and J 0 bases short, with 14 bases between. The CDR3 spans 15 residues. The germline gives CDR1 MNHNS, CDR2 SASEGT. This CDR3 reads CASSNRGGSSYEQYF. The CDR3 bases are TGTGCCAGCAGTAACAGGGGGGGGAGCTCCTACGAGCAGTACTTC.

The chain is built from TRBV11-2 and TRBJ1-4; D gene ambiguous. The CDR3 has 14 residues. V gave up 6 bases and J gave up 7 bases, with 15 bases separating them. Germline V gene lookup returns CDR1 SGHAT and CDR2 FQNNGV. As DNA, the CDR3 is TGTGCCAGCAGACCGCCGTTTCCGGGTGAAAAACTGTTTTTT. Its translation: CASRPPFPGEKLFF.

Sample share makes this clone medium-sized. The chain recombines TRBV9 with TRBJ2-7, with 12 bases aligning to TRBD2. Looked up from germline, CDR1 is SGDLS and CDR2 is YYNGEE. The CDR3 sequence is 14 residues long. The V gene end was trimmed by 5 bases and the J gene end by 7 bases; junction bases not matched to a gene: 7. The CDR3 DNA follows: TGTGCCAGCAGTTCTAGCGGGGGGGCCGTTGAGCAGTACTTC. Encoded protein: CASSSSGGAVEQYF.

For the CDR3, the DNA is TGTGCCAGCAGTGCCAGAGTTGGCTACTACGACTATGGCTACACCTTC. Residues: CASSARVGYYDYGYTF. V gene TRBV6-1 combines with J gene TRBJ1-2, with D hard to call. The V end lost 4 bases, the J end lost 3 bases, and 18 bases lay between the germline ends. This CDR3 is 16 amino acids long. The V gene's germline CDR1 is MNHNS and CDR2 SASEGT.

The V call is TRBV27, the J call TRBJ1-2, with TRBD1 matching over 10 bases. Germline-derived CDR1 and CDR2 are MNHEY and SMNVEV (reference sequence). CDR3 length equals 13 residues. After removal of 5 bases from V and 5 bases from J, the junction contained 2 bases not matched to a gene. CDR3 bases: TGTGCCAGCAGTCCGGGACAGGGGTATGGCTACACCTTC. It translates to CASSPGQGYGYTF.

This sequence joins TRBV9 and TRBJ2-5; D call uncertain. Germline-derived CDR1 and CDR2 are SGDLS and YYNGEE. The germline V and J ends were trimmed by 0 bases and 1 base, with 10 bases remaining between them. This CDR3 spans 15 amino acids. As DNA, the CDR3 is TGTGCCAGCAGCGTAGATCAAGCGCTCCAAGAGACCCAGTACTTC. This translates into CASSVDQALQETQYF.

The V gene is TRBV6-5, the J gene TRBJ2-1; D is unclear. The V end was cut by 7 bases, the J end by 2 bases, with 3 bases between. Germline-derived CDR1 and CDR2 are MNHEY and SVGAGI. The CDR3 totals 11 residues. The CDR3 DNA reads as TGTGCCAGCAAGACCTACAATGAGCAGTTCTTC. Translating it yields CASKTYNEQFF.

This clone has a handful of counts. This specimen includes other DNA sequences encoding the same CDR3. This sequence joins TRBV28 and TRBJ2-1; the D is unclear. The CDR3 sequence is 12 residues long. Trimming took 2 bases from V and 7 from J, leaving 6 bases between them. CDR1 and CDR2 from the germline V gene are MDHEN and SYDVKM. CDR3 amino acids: CASSLGRNEQFF. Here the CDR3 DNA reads TGTGCCAGCAGTTTAGGCAGGAATGAGCAGTTCTTC.

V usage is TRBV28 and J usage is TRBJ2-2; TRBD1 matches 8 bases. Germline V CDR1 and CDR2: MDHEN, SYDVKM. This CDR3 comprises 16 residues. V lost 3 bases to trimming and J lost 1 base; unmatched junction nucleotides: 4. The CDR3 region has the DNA TGTGCCAGCAGTTTGCCGACAGGGGAGAACACCGGGGAGCTGTTTTTT. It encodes CASSLPTGENTGELFF.

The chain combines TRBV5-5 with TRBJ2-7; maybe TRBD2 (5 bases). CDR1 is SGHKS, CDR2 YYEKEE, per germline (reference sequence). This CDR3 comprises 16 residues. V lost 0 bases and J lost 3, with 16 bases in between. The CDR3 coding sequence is TGTGCCAGCAGCTTGGTACGTCGGGGAGAGAACTACGAGCAGTACTTC. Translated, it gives CASSLVRRGENYEQYF.

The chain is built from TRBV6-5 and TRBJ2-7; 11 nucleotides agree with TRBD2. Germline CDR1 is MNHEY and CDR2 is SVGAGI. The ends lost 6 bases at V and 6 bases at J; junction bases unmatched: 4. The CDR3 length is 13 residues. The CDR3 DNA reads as TGTGCCAGCAGGCTAGCGGGGGGCCTCGAGCAGTACTTC. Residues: CASRLAGGLEQYF.